There are a few counts of the clone carrying this TCR beta chain. Preparation of the TCRbeta library involved a method that used unique molecular identifiers. MiXCR, run by TCRdb on the PCR reads, gives a single entry per CDR3 protein. The repertoire holds roughly 500,000 distinct CDR3 sequences, with around an eighth as singletons. The entry originates in a study of T-cell reconstitution after alpha-beta-depleted transplantation in children. The sequencing used PBMCs from the stem cell graft donor, collected from the stem cell graft. The sequence was collected from a human donor who donated a stem cell graft to a child with combined immunodeficiency.

The CDR3 is CASSLRGTGTATGELFF. CDR3 in DNA: TGTGCCAGCAGCTTAAGGGGGACAGGGACGGCCACCGGGGAGCTGTTTTTT. The V gene is TRBV7-3, the J gene TRBJ2-2; the match to TRBD1 covers 9 bases. In germline, CDR1 is SGHTA, CDR2 FQGTGA. V gave up 1 base and J gave up 4 bases; unmatched junction bases: 7. There are 17 residues in the CDR3. Complete variable domain (other parts from reference TRBV7-3 and TRBJ2-2): GAGVSQTPSNKVTEKGKYVELRCDPISGHTALYWYRQSLGQGPEFLIYFQGTGAADDSGLPNDRFFAVRPEGSVSTLKIQRTERGDSAVYLCASSLRGTGTATGELFFGEGSRLTVL.